This is a list of T cell receptor beta chains from one sample in a study of cytomegalovirus exposure and HLA in healthy donors. The protocol was immunoSEQ multiplex PCR, while the TCRdb copy is restricted to in-frame clones and leaves out a portion. The sample comprises around 190,000 clones, almost 85% of which are singletons, and around 2.3% rests with the top ten. Source material: PBMCs. These receptors were obtained from a woman aged 50 to 60 in good health and CMV-seronegative. The CDR3 runs from the conserved cysteine through the conserved F or W. Each record gives: CDR3 protein, CDR3 DNA, clone size, J gene, D gene, V gene. The D gene is left open where the match is weak. The size of a clone is reported for some rows only, either as once, few or many, or as a class for expanded clones.

CASRQQGSRNVLTF	TGTGCCAGCAGGCAGCAGGGGTCCCGGAACGTCCTGACTTTC	.	TRBJ2-6	.	TRBV28
CASTLTGSNQPQHF	TGTGCCAGCACTTTAACAGGTAGCAATCAGCCCCAGCATTTT	.	TRBJ1-5	.	TRBV28
CASSERVSGRGEQYF	TGCGCCAGCAGTGAAAGGGTTAGCGGGAGAGGCGAGCAGTACTTC	.	TRBJ2-7	TRBD2	TRBV10-1
CASRGGSESFREQYF	TGTGCCAGCAGAGGCGGGTCCGAATCCTTCAGGGAGCAGTACTTC	.	TRBJ2-7	.	TRBV28
CASSPRDRRYGYTF	TGTGCCAGCAGCCCCAGGGACAGGCGCTATGGCTACACCTTC	.	TRBJ1-2	TRBD1	TRBV7-9
CASSQDPTARNSPLHF	TGCGCCAGCAGCCAAGATCCAACCGCTAGAAATTCACCCCTCCACTTT	.	TRBJ1-6	.	TRBV4-1
CASRWGGDSNQPQHF	TGTGCCAGCAGGTGGGGGGGCGATAGCAATCAGCCCCAGCATTTT	.	TRBJ1-5	.	TRBV6-5
CSVEGDRGGLRFF	TGCAGCGTTGAAGGTGACAGGGGAGGTTTGCGGTTCTTC	once	TRBJ2-1	TRBD1	TRBV29-1
CASSLAEGATGELFF	TGCGCCAGCAGCTTGGCCGAGGGGGCCACCGGGGAGCTGTTTTTT	.	TRBJ2-2	TRBD1	TRBV5-1
CSSSSSTGGPETQYF	TGTTCCAGCAGCTCCTCGACAGGGGGCCCAGAGACCCAGTACTTC	.	TRBJ2-5	TRBD1	TRBV7-9
CASRSEATGGGNQPQHF	TGTGCCAGCAGATCCGAAGCAACAGGGGGCGGCAATCAGCCCCAGCATTTT	once	TRBJ1-5	TRBD1	TRBV28
CASSFFRGSAFF	TGTGCCAGCAGTTTTTTCAGGGGGTCGGCTTTCTTT	.	TRBJ1-1	TRBD1	TRBV28
CAWTPGGNTEAFF	TGTGCCTGGACCCCCGGGGGGAACACTGAAGCTTTCTTT	.	TRBJ1-1	.	TRBV30
CASSPPSRGRLNEQFF	TGTGCCAGCAGCCCCCCGAGCCGCGGGAGGCTCAATGAGCAGTTCTTC	.	TRBJ2-1	TRBD2	TRBV28
CAWNLGPYEQYF	TGTGCCTGGAACCTAGGTCCTTACGAGCAGTACTTC	once	TRBJ2-7	.	TRBV30
CASSFAKDRYYGYTF	TGTGCCAGCAGCTTCGCAAAGGACAGGTACTATGGCTACACCTTC	.	TRBJ1-2	TRBD1	TRBV7-2
CASSLGPLAGGNVPYEQYF	TGTGCCAGCAGCTTAGGCCCTCTAGCGGGAGGGAATGTGCCGTACGAGCAGTACTTC	.	TRBJ2-7	TRBD2	TRBV7-2
CASSSGTSYEQYF	TGTGCCAGCAGTTCGGGAACCTCCTACGAGCAGTACTTC	few	TRBJ2-7	.	TRBV27
CASSPYGKNTEAFF	TGTGCCAGCTCACCATACGGGAAGAACACTGAAGCTTTCTTT	.	TRBJ1-1	.	TRBV18
CASSLGGRTLYEQYF	TGTGCCAGCAGCTTAGGCGGGAGAACTCTCTACGAGCAGTACTTC	.	TRBJ2-7	TRBD2	TRBV11-2
CASSEVGLPEQYF	TGTGCCAGCAGTGAAGTGGGACTACCAGAGCAGTACTTC	.	TRBJ2-5	TRBD2	TRBV2
CASSVGTGENEQFF	TGCGCCAGCAGTGTAGGGACAGGGGAAAATGAGCAGTTCTTC	.	TRBJ2-1	TRBD1	TRBV10-1
CASNMDRVNSYEQYF	TGTGCCAGCAATATGGACAGGGTAAACTCCTACGAGCAGTACTTC	few	TRBJ2-7	TRBD1	TRBV5-6
CASARTGERREAFF	TGTGCCAGCGCCAGGACAGGAGAGAGGCGTGAAGCTTTCTTT	.	TRBJ1-1	TRBD1	TRBV6-5
CATTRTGDGNTIYF	TGTGCCACCACTCGAACAGGGGACGGAAACACCATATATTTT	.	TRBJ1-3	TRBD1	TRBV28
CAISEPLGQGASTEAFF	TGTGCCATCAGTGAGCCGCTCGGACAGGGGGCTTCCACTGAAGCTTTCTTT	once	TRBJ1-1	TRBD1	TRBV10-3
CASSFDRGNSPLHF	TGTGCCAGCAGTTTCGACAGGGGGAATTCACCCCTCCACTTT	once	TRBJ1-6	TRBD1	TRBV2
CASSFTAGGRSYNEQFF	TGTGCCAGCAGTTTTACGGCGGGAGGACGCTCCTACAATGAGCAGTTCTTC	once	TRBJ2-1	TRBD2	TRBV28
CTSSQENQREGTDTQYF	TGCACCAGCAGCCAAGAAAACCAGCGGGAGGGAACAGATACGCAGTATTTT	.	TRBJ2-3	.	TRBV1
CAWSPSWGRKAGGTDTQYF	TGTGCCTGGAGTCCCTCCTGGGGGCGGAAAGCCGGGGGCACAGATACGCAGTATTTT	.	TRBJ2-3	.	TRBV30